This TCR beta chain was recorded in a study of CD8 T cells in ankylosing spondylitis. Findings of the study overall: Characteristic of ankylosing spondylitis blood, it appeared, was a TCR beta motif comprising fewer than 10 highly homologous variants. Clones linked with disease were CD8+ and fairly uncommon in the peripheral blood.

This clonotype was picked up many times. Its antigen is unknown. Via MiXCR, TCRdb re-called the 5' RACE reads, giving one row per CDR3 protein. Of a few hundred thousand distinct CDR3 sequences in the sample, 7.5% to 9% are singletons; the top ten hold more than 12%. The sequence was obtained from a male donor with ankylosing spondylitis. Material: blood, either unsorted or a sorted T cell fraction (not recorded which).

CDR3 loop: CASSLGLAVEEQYF. CDR3 in DNA: TGTGCCAGCAGCCTGGGACTAGCGGTCGAAGAGCAGTACTTC. The chain uses TRBV7-2 and TRBJ2-7; 11 nucleotides match TRBD2. V trimming: 5 bases; J trimming: 7 bases; junction bases outside the gene matches: 7. Looked up from germline, CDR1 is SGHTA and CDR2 is FQGNSA. This CDR3 spans 14 amino acids.